This is a list of T cell receptor beta chains from one sample in a study of blood T cell repertoires in COVID-19. TCRdb keeps only in-frame clones here, not all; method: immunoSEQ multiplex PCR. Of some 330,000 clones in the sample, about 92% were seen once. The source material was PBMCs or T cells enriched from blood (not recorded which). These receptors came from a woman in her thirties who had recovered from COVID-19. Both conserved end residues are part of each CDR3. Each record gives: D gene, V gene, J gene, clone size, CDR3 DNA, CDR3 protein. The D gene is left open where the match is weak. Where a row states a size, it is once, few, many or the class of an expanded clone; other rows omit it.

d_gene: NA
v_gene: TRBV7-9
j_gene: TRBJ2-3
abundance: NA
CDR3nt: TGTGCCAGCAGCTTCCTAGGGGGGGGAGCAGATACGCAGTATTTT
CDR3aa: CASSFLGGGADTQYF

d_gene: TRBD1
v_gene: TRBV5-6
j_gene: TRBJ1-3
abundance: NA
CDR3nt: TGTGCCAGCAGTTTTCCGGGACAGGGAGGAAACACCATATATTTT
CDR3aa: CASSFPGQGGNTIYF

d_gene: TRBD2
v_gene: TRBV5-4
j_gene: TRBJ2-7
abundance: NA
CDR3nt: TGTGCCAGCTCTAAAGGCCTAGCGGGAAAGGACGAGCAGTACTTC
CDR3aa: CASSKGLAGKDEQYF

d_gene: NA
v_gene: TRBV28
j_gene: TRBJ1-2
abundance: NA
CDR3nt: TGTGCCAGCAGCTATCCTAAGCGGGGGCTAGAGTATGGCTACACCTTC
CDR3aa: CASSYPKRGLEYGYTF

d_gene: NA
v_gene: TRBV5-4
j_gene: TRBJ2-1
abundance: NA
CDR3nt: TGTGCCAGCAGCTGGAAAACAGGGTCGGATGAGCAGTTCTTC
CDR3aa: CASSWKTGSDEQFF

d_gene: NA
v_gene: TRBV19
j_gene: TRBJ1-1
abundance: NA
CDR3nt: TGTGCCAGTAGTAGGAGGGCAGAAACTGAAGCTTTCTTT
CDR3aa: CASSRRAETEAFF

d_gene: TRBD2
v_gene: TRBV7-9
j_gene: TRBJ2-7
abundance: NA
CDR3nt: TGTGCCAGCAGCTCAAGACTAGCGGGCTTGGGGAACGAGCAGTACTTC
CDR3aa: CASSSRLAGLGNEQYF

d_gene: TRBD2
v_gene: TRBV11-3
j_gene: TRBJ2-3
abundance: once
CDR3nt: TGTGCCAGCAGCTTAGGGCACGGACTAGCGGGAGGGATAGATACGCAGTATTTT
CDR3aa: CASSLGHGLAGGIDTQYF

d_gene: TRBD1
v_gene: TRBV5-1
j_gene: TRBJ2-1
abundance: NA
CDR3nt: TGCGCCAGCAGCCCAGGACAGGGGAGCGATGAGCAGTTCTTC
CDR3aa: CASSPGQGSDEQFF

d_gene: TRBD2
v_gene: TRBV6-4
j_gene: TRBJ2-2
abundance: NA
CDR3nt: TGTGCCAGCAGTGACTCGAGCGGGGGAACGACCGGGGAGCTGTTTTTT
CDR3aa: CASSDSSGGTTGELFF

d_gene: NA
v_gene: TRBV5-8
j_gene: TRBJ1-2
abundance: NA
CDR3nt: TGTGCCAGCGCGCCGGGGAACTATGGCTACACCTTC
CDR3aa: CASAPGNYGYTF

d_gene: TRBD1
v_gene: TRBV18
j_gene: TRBJ2-1
abundance: NA
CDR3nt: TGTGCCAGCTCACCACCGGGACAGGGGTTCTCCTACAATGAGCAGTTCTTC
CDR3aa: CASSPPGQGFSYNEQFF

d_gene: NA
v_gene: TRBV30
j_gene: TRBJ1-3
abundance: NA
CDR3nt: TGTGCTTGGGACATCTCTGGAAACACCATATATTTT
CDR3aa: CAWDISGNTIYF

d_gene: NA
v_gene: TRBV3-1/TRBV3-2
j_gene: TRBJ1-3
abundance: NA
CDR3nt: TGTGCCAGCAGCCAAGCTACAGGGATCGGAAACACCATATATTTT
CDR3aa: CASSQATGIGNTIYF